This record looks at one TCR beta chain sequence and its context. What it binds is unknown. Indicated treatment: oral pan-JAK inhibitor, 5-10 mg twice daily. The data were taken from a study of CD8+ T cells in alopecia areata. Broader study findings: Greater clonality was observed in lesional scalp samples, especially alopecia totalis/universalis, versus normal scalp.

CDR1 is SGHAT, CDR2 FQNNGV, per germline. The CDR3 length is 15 residues. With 6 bases removed from V and 3 bases from J, the gap between germline ends came to 17 bases. RNA extraction was followed by reverse transcription into cDNA, which acted as the sequencing template. Using immunoSEQ multiplex PCR, the repertoire was profiled, and TCRdb retains in-frame clones only, with some absent. The table lists some 190,000 clones, about 47% of them singletons. The chain is built from TRBV11-2 and TRBJ2-5; D is unresolved. The clonotype was recovered from a human donor with alopecia areata. The sequenced sample was CD8+ T cells sorted from blood, obtained at roughly week 53, from a patient treated with tofacitinib. This CDR3 is CASRRASYSKETQYF. CDR3 nucleotide sequence: TGTGCCAGCAGACGAGCGTCCTATTCTAAAGAGACCCAGTACTTC.